One and the same sample provided the 13 T cell receptor beta chains below, sequenced in a study of radiation and T cells in renal cell carcinoma (dated by TCRdb to the early 2020s). In light of the paper, this sample's time point label describes: baseline pretreatment blood. The sample's treatment or condition label, in plain terms: 15 Gy SBRT to primary tumor, nephrectomy 4 weeks later. Library method: the immunoSEQ multiplex PCR assay. This is the immuneACCESS table as TCRdb keeps it, with only in-frame sequences that have V and J called. A part of the clones is gone; compared with another copy, unresolved V genes explain less than half, and the rest is unexplained. Within this sample are roughly 100,000 clones, with approximately 86% of them counted one time only. Over 6% of the sample belongs to the ten largest clones. The starting material was blood, obtained from a patient whose treatment included radiotherapy and nephrectomy. The receptors were gathered from a man between 45 and 60 years old with renal cell carcinoma.

This chain connects TRBV29-1 to TRBJ2-7, with TRBD1 matching 7 bases. This CDR3 is built from 13 residues. Germline lookup yields CDR1 SQVTM and CDR2 ANQGSEA. V was pared by 3 bases and J by 6 bases, with 8 bases of the junction left unmatched. The CDR3 nucleotides read TGCAGCGTTGAGACACAGGGGTTGGGCGAGCAGTACTTC. Translation: CSVETQGLGEQYF.

This chain uses TRBV29-1 with TRBJ1-3; 9 positions agree with TRBD1. From germline, CDR1 is SQVTM and CDR2 ANQGSEA. V was clipped by 6 bases and J by 2 bases; unmatched bases: 2. This CDR3 has 13 amino acids. The chain's CDR3 is CSVGDRAGNTIYF. In DNA form, the CDR3 reads TGCAGCGTCGGGGACAGGGCTGGAAACACCATATATTTT.

This clone has only one observation. The chain combines TRBV7-9 with TRBJ1-1; TRBD1 might be the D (5 bases). Trimming took 6 bases from V and 1 from J, leaving 9 bases between them. Germline CDR1 SEHNR, CDR2 FQNEAQ (reference sequence). CDR3 size: 13 residues. DNA of the CDR3: TGTGCCAGCAGGCAGACAGAGAACACTGAAGCTTTCTTT. Translating gives CASRQTENTEAFF.

In DNA form, the CDR3 reads TGTGCCAGCTCACCACCGGCAGGCTTGGCAGGAGATACGCAGTATTTT. Residues: CASSPPAGLAGDTQYF. The chain uses TRBV18 and TRBJ2-3; D not certain. V was trimmed by 0 bases and J by 5 bases, leaving 15 bases between them. This CDR3 has 16 residues. CDR1 and CDR2 (germline): KGHSH, LQKENI.

This sequence joins TRBV9 and TRBJ2-3; tentatively, D is TRBD2 (5 bases). The CDR3 covers 16 residues. The germline V gene encodes CDR1 SGDLS and CDR2 YYNGEE. Trimming pared 2 bases from V and 1 base from J, leaving 14 bases between. The CDR3 nucleotides are TGTGCCAGCAGCGTTACGGCGGGCCAGGGCACAGATACGCAGTATTTT. This gives the protein CASSVTAGQGTDTQYF.

The chain uses TRBV7-9 and TRBJ2-1, with D maybe TRBD2 (7 bases). Germline assignment: CDR1 SEHNR and CDR2 FQNEAQ (reference sequence). The V gene lost 1 base and the J gene lost 8 bases, with 12 bases spanning the gap. The CDR3 loop spans 14 amino acids. The CDR3 sequence: CASSLGRGRDEQFF. The CDR3 coding sequence is TGTGCCAGCAGCTTAGGGCGGGGGCGAGATGAGCAGTTCTTC.

The rearrangement joins TRBV7-2 to TRBJ2-7; D unclear. V was pared by 1 base and J by 6 bases, with 13 bases between. Germline values: CDR1 SGHTA, CDR2 FQGNSA. The length of the CDR3 is 14 residues. The CDR3 loop is CASSLVTPWGEQYF. CDR3 sequence (DNA): TGTGCCAGCAGCTTAGTAACACCCTGGGGCGAGCAGTACTTC.

The rearrangement uses TRBV2 and TRBJ1-1; possibly TRBD1 for D (6 bases). The CDR3 extends over 18 amino acids. Germline loops: CDR1 SNHLY, CDR2 FYNNEI. The ends were cut back, 3 bases at V and 1 base at J, with 21 bases in the middle. CDR3 coding DNA: TGTGCCAGCAGTGAGGACCAGGGGTCCCTCACCCGGAACACTGAAGCTTTCTTT. This codes for CASSEDQGSLTRNTEAFF.

The chain is built from TRBV28 and TRBJ1-2; weak D call: TRBD1 (5 bases). Germline CDR1 is MDHEN and CDR2 is SYDVKM. The CDR3 has 12 amino acids. The V end was cut by 3 bases, the J end by 3 bases, with 5 bases between. CDR3: CASSLGDYGYTF. CDR3 DNA sequence: TGTGCCAGCAGTTTGGGGGACTATGGCTACACCTTC.

The chain links TRBV13 to TRBJ1-6; a possible D gene is TRBD1 (5 bases). The CDR3 spans 14 residues. V lost 4 bases and J lost 5, with 9 bases in between. The germline V gene has CDR1 PRHDT and CDR2 FYEKMQ (reference sequence). CDR3 nucleotides: TGTGCCAGCAGCTCACAGGAGAATAATTCACCCCTCCACTTT. Encoded protein: CASSSQENNSPLHF.

The DNA of the CDR3 is TGTGCCAGCAGTTACGACAGCTACAATGAGCAGTTCTTC. Translating gives CASSYDSYNEQFF. This chain joins TRBV6-5 and TRBJ2-1; TRBD1 is a possible D gene (5 bases). The germline CDR1 and CDR2 sequences are MNHEY and SVGAGI. The length of the CDR3 is 13 residues. Between the trimmed V and J ends, which lost 2 bases and 3 bases, there was a span of 5 bases.

A few counts support this clone. V is TRBV18 and J is TRBJ2-2; D remains ambiguous. With 0 bases removed from V and 0 bases from J, the gap between germline ends came to 8 bases. The CDR3 runs to 16 residues. CDR1 and CDR2 from the germline V gene are KGHSH and LQKENI. CDR3 region: CASSPPAQTNTGELFF. The CDR3 nucleotides are TGTGCCAGCTCACCACCGGCACAAACGAACACCGGGGAGCTGTTTTTT.

This chain uses TRBV6-5 with TRBJ1-1; possible D gene TRBD1, 6 bases. CDR1 and CDR2 from the germline V gene are MNHEY and SVGAGI. Trimming removed 4 bases at V and 2 bases at J, with 14 bases between. The CDR3 has 15 residues. The CDR3 DNA follows: TGTGCCAGCAGTTCTTCAGGGGCAGGTAACACTGAAGCTTTCTTT. Encoded protein: CASSSSGAGNTEAFF.